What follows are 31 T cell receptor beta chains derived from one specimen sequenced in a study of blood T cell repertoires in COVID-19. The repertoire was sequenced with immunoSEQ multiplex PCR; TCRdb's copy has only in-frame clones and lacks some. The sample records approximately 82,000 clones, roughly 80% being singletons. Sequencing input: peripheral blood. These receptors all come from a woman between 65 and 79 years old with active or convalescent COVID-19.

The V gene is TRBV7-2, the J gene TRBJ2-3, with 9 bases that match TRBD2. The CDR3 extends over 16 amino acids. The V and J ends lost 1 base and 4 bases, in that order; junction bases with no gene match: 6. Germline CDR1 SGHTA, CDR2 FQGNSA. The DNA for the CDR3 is TGTGCCAGCAGCTTAGGGCGGGGGGGCCCTGCAGATACGCAGTATTTT. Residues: CASSLGRGGPADTQYF. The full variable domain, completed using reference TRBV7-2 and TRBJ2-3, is GAGVSQSPSNKVTEKGKDVELRCDPISGHTALYWYRQSLGQGLEFLIYFQGNSAPDKSGLPSDRFSAERTGGSVSTLTIQRTQQEDSAVYLCASSLGRGGPADTQYFGPGTRLTVL.

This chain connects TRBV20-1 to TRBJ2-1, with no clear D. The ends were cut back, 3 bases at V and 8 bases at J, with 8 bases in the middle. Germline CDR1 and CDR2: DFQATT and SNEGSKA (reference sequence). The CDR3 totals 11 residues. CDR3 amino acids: CSASRFDEQFF. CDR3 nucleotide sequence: TGCAGTGCTAGCAGGTTTGATGAGCAGTTCTTC.

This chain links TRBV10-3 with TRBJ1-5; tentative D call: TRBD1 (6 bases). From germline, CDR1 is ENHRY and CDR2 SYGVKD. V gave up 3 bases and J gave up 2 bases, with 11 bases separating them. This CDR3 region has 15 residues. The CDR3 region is CAISDIGGGNQPQHF. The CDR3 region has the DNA TGTGCCATCAGTGACATAGGGGGAGGCAATCAGCCCCAGCATTTT.

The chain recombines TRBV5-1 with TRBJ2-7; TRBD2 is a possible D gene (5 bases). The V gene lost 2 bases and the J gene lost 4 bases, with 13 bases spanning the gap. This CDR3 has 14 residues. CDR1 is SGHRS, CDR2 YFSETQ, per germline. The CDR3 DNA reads TGCGCCAGCAGCTTAGGTGGGAGATGGTACGAGCAGTACTTC. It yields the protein CASSLGGRWYEQYF.

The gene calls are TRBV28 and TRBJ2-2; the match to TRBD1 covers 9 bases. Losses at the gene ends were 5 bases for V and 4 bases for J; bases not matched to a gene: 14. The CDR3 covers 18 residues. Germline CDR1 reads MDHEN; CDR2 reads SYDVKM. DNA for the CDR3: TGTGCCAGCAGTCCTAGCTATGGACAGGGGTTAATCACCGGGGAGCTGTTTTTT. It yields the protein CASSPSYGQGLITGELFF. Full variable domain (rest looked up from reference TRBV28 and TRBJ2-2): DVKVTQSSRYLVKRTGEKVFLECVQDMDHENMFWYRQDPGLGLRLIYFSYDVKMKEKGDIPEGYSVSREKKERFSLILESASTNQTSMYLCASSPSYGQGLITGELFFGEGSRLTVL.

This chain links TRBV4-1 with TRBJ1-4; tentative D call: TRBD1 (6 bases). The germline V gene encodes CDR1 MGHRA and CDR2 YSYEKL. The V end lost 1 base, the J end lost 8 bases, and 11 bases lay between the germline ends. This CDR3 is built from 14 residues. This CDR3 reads CASSQVQGVEKLFF. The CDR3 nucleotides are TGCGCCAGCAGCCAAGTACAGGGAGTAGAAAAACTGTTTTTT.

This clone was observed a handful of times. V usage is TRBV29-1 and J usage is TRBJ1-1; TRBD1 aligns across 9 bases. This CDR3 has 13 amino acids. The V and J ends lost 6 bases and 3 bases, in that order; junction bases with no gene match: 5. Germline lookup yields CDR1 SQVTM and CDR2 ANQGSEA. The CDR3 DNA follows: TGCAGCGTCCACAGGGGGCGGGACACTGAAGCTTTCTTT. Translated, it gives CSVHRGRDTEAFF.

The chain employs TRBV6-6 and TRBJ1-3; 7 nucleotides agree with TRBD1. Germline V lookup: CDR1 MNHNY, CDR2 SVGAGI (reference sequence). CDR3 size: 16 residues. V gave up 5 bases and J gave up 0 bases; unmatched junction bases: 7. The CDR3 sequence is CASSTRDRVSGNTIYF. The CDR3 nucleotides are TGTGCCAGCAGTACCCGGGACAGAGTCTCTGGAAACACCATATATTTT.

The CDR3 sequence is CASSLPAGPGSEAFF. The DNA of the CDR3 is TGCGCCAGCAGCTTGCCGGCAGGGCCAGGTTCTGAAGCTTTCTTT. The V call is TRBV5-1, the J call TRBJ1-1; D is possibly TRBD1 (5 bases). This CDR3 has 15 residues. Germline values: CDR1 SGHRS, CDR2 YFSETQ. The V end was cut by 1 base, the J end by 6 bases, with 16 bases between.

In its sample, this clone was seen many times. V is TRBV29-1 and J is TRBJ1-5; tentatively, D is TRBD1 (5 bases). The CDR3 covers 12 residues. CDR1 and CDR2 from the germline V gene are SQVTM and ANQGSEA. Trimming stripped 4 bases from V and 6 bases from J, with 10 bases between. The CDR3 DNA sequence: TGCAGCGTTGCGCAGGGAAGTCAGCCCCAGCATTTT. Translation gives CSVAQGSQPQHF.

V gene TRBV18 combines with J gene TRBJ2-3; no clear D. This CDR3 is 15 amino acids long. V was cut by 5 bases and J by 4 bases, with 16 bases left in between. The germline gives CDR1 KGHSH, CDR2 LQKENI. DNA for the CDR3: TGTGCCAGCTCATCGACGCTCGAGGTGCCAGATACGCAGTATTTT. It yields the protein CASSSTLEVPDTQYF.

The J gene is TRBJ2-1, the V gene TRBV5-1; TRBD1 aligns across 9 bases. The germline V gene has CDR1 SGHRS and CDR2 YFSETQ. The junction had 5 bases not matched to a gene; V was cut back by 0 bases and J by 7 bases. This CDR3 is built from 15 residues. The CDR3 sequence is CASSLVGQGLNEQFF. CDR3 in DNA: TGCGCCAGCAGCTTGGTGGGACAGGGACTGAATGAGCAGTTCTTC.

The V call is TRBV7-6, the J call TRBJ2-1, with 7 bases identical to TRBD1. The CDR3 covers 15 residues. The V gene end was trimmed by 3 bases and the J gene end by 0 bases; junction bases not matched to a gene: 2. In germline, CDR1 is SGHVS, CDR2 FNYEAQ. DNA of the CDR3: TGTGCCAGCAGCTTTGACAGGGCCTCCTACAATGAGCAGTTCTTC. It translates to CASSFDRASYNEQFF.

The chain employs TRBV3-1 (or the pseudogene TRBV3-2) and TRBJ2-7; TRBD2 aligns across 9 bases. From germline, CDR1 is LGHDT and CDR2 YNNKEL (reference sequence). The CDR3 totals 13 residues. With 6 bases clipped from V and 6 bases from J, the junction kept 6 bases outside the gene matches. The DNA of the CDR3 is TGTGCCAGCAGGATAGCGGGGGCTCTCGAGCAGTACTTC. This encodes CASRIAGALEQYF.

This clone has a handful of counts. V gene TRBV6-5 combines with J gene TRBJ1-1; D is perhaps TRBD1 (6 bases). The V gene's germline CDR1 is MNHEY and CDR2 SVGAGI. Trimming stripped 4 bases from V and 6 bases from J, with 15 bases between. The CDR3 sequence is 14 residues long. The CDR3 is CASSLLGQSAEAFF. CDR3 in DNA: TGTGCCAGCAGTTTACTTGGACAGTCTGCTGAAGCTTTCTTT.

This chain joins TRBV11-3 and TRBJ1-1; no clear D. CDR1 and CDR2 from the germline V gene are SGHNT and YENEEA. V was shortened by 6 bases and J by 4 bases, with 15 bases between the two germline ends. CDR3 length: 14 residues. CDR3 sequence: CASRFQEAPTEAFF. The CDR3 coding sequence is TGTGCCAGCAGGTTCCAGGAAGCACCCACTGAAGCTTTCTTT.

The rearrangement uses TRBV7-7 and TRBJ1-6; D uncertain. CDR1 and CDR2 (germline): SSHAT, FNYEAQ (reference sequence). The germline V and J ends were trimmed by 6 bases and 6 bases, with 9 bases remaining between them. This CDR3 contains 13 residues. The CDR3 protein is CASSLTLNSPLHF. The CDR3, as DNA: TGTGCCAGCAGTCTGACACTTAATTCACCCCTCCACTTT.

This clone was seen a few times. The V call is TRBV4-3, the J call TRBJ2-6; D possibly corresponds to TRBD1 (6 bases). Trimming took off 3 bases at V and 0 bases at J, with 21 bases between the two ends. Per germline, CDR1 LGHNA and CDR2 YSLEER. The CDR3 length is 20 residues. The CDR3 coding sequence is TGCGCCAGCAGCCAGGGGGTAATTGGACAGCTGGACTCTGGGGCCAACGTCCTGACTTTC. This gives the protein CASSQGVIGQLDSGANVLTF.

The CDR3 loop reads CASSLDYRGGAHEQYF. In DNA, the CDR3 is TGTGCCAGCAGCTTAGATTACCGCGGGGGGGCCCACGAGCAGTACTTC. The V gene is TRBV11-2, the J gene TRBJ2-7, with 9 bases matching TRBD2. Looked up from germline, CDR1 is SGHAT and CDR2 is FQNNGV. The V gene end was trimmed by 0 bases and the J gene end by 5 bases; junction bases not matched to a gene: 8. The CDR3 loop spans 16 amino acids.

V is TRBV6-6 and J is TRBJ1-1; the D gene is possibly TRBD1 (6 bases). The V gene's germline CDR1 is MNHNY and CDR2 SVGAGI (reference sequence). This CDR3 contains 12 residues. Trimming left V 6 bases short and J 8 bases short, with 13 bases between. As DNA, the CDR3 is TGTGCCAGCAGGCCGACAGGACCCGAAGCTTTCTTT. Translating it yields CASRPTGPEAFF.

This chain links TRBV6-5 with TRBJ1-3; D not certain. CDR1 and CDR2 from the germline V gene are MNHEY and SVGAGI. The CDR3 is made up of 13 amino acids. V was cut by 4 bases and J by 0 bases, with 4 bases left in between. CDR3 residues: CASSFSSGNTIYF. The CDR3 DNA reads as TGTGCCAGCAGTTTTAGCTCTGGAAACACCATATATTTT.

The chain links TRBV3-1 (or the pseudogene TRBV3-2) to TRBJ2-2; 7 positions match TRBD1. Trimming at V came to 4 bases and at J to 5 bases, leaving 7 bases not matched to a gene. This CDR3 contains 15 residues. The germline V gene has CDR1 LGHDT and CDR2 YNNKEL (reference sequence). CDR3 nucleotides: TGTGCCAGCAGCCTTTGGACAGGCGGAACCGGGGAGCTGTTTTTT. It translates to CASSLWTGGTGELFF.

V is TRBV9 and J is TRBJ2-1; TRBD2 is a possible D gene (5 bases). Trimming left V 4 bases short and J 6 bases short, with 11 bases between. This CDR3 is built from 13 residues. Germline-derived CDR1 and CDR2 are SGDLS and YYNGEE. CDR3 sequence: CASSIGLINEQFF. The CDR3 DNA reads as TGTGCCAGCAGCATTGGACTGATCAATGAGCAGTTCTTC.

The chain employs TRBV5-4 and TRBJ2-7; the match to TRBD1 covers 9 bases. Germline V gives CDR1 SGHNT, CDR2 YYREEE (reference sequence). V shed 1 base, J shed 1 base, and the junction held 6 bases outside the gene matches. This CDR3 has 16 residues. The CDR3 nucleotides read TGTGCCAGCAGCTTGACAGGGACAGGGCAGTCCTACGAGCAGTACTTC. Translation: CASSLTGTGQSYEQYF.

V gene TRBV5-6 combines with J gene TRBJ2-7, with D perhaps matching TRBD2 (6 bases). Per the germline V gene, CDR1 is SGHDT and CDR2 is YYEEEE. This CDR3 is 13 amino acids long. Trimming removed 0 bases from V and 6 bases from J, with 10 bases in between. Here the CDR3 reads CASSLGQGGEQYF. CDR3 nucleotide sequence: TGTGCCAGCAGCTTGGGCCAGGGAGGCGAGCAGTACTTC.

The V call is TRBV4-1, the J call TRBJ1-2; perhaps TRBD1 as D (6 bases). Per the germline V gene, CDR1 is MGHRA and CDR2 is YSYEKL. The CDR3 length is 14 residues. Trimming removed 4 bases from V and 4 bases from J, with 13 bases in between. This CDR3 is CASSPGQTLYGYTF. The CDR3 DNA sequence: TGCGCCAGCAGCCCCGGACAGACACTCTATGGCTACACCTTC.

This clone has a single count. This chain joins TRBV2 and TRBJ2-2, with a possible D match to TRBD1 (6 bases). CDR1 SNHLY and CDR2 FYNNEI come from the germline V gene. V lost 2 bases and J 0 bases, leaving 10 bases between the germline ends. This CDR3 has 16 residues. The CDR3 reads CASSERGGTNTGELFF. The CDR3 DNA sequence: TGTGCCAGCAGTGAAAGAGGGGGAACGAACACCGGGGAGCTGTTTTTT.

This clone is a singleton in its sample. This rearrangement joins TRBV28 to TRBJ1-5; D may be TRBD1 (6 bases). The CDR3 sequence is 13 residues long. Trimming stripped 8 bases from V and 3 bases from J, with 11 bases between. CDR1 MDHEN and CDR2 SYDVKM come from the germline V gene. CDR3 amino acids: CASAQGPNQPQHF. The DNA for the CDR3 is TGTGCCAGCGCACAGGGCCCCAATCAGCCCCAGCATTTT.

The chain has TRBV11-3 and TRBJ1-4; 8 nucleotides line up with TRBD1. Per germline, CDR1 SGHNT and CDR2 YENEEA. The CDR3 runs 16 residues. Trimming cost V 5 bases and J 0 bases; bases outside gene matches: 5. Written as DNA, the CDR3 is TGTGCCAGCAGCGGCGGGACAGGCTCAACTAATGAAAAACTGTTTTTT. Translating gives CASSGGTGSTNEKLFF.

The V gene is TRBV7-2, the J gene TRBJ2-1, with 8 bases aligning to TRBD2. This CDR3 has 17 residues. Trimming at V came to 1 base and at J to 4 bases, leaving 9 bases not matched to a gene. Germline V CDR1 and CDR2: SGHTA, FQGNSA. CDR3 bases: TGTGCCAGCAGCTTAGAACCCCCGGGGGGGCCGTACAATGAGCAGTTCTTC. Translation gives CASSLEPPGGPYNEQFF.

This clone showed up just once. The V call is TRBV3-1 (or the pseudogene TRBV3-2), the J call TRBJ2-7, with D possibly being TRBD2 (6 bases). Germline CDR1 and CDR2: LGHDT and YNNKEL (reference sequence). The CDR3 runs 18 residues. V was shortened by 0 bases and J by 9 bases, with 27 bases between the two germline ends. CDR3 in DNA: TGTGCCAGCAGCCAAGAGGTCAAGGCGGGCGGGGTTACGTCAGTGCAGTACTTC. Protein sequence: CASSQEVKAGGVTSVQYF.